These T cell receptor beta chains were read from a single sample in a study. MiXCR, run by TCRdb on the RT-PCR reads, gives a single entry per CDR3 protein. Of around 700,000 distinct CDR3 sequences listed, 12% to 15% are singletons. Sequencing input: memory CD4+ T cells from blood. These receptors originate from a female donor in good health, serving as a healthy control. Both conserved end residues are part of each CDR3. D genes are given only for firm matches. Expanded clones are given a class, and other clones once, few, many or no size at all.

CDR3 length	J gene	V gene	D gene	clone size	CDR3 protein	CDR3 DNA
16	TRBJ2-5	TRBV7-9	.	.	CASSLGAAPDLETQYF	TGTGCCAGCAGCTTAGGAGCGGCCCCCGATCTAGAGACCCAGTACTTC
12	TRBJ1-5	TRBV20-1	.	few	CSAKYSNQPQHF	TGCAGTGCTAAGTATAGCAATCAGCCCCAGCATTTT
15	TRBJ2-4	TRBV28	.	few	CASSSAGVAKNIQYF	TGTGCCAGCAGTTCGGCAGGGGTAGCCAAAAACATTCAGTACTTC
15	TRBJ2-1	TRBV11-2	.	.	CASSLGRAGHNEQFF	TGTGCCAGCAGCTTAGGAAGGGCGGGACACAATGAGCAGTTCTTC
12	TRBJ2-4	TRBV5-4	TRBD1	few	CASSSGQNIQYF	TGTGCCAGCAGCTCGGGACAGAACATTCAGTACTTC
12	TRBJ2-7	TRBV30	.	.	CAWTPRMGEQYF	TGTGCCTGGACCCCAAGGATGGGGGAGCAGTACTTC
13	TRBJ2-2	TRBV10-3	.	many	CATGRANTGELFF	TGTGCCACCGGAAGGGCGAACACCGGGGAGCTGTTTTTT
13	TRBJ1-2	TRBV27	.	.	CASSLSAGVGYTF	TGTGCCAGCAGTTTATCTGCGGGGGTTGGCTACACCTTC
14	TRBJ1-4	TRBV28	.	.	CASSLLSFNEKLFF	TGTGCCAGCAGTTTACTCTCTTTTAATGAAAAACTGTTTTTT
14	TRBJ2-7	TRBV7-2	TRBD1	.	CASSRQGSAYEQYF	TGTGCCAGCAGCAGACAGGGCTCCGCCTACGAGCAGTACTTC
12	TRBJ2-5	TRBV5-1	.	few	CASNNEGETQYF	TGCGCCAGCAACAACGAGGGGGAGACCCAGTACTTC